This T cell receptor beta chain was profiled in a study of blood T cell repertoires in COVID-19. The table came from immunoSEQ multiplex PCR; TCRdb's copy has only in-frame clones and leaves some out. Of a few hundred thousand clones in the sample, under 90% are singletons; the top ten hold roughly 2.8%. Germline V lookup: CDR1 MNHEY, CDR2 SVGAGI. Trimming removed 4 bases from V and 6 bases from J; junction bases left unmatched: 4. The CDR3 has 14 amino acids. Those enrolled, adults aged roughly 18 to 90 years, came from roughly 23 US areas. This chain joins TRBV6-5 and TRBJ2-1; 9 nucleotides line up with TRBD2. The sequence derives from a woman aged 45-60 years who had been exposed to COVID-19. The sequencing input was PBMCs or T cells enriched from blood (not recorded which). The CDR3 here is CASSSSGASNEQFF. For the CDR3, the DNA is TGTGCCAGCAGTTCTAGCGGGGCTAGCAATGAGCAGTTCTTC.